These 29 T cell receptor beta chains were sequenced from one sample in a study of T cells after yellow fever vaccination. TCRdb re-called the 5' RACE reads through MiXCR, storing one row per CDR3 protein. The data hold fewer than 500,000 distinct CDR3 sequences, with roughly 20% observed a single time. Sequences were derived from PBMCs, sampled before the yellow fever booster vaccination. Source of these receptors: a man aged 18 to 35 who received the YFV17D yellow fever vaccine.

This clonotype was seen more than once but under ten times. The V call is TRBV29-1, the J call TRBJ1-1, with TRBD1 matching over 7 bases. After removal of 6 bases from V and 1 base from J, the junction contained 2 bases not matched to a gene. Looked up from germline, CDR1 is SQVTM and CDR2 is ANQGSEA. The CDR3 is 12 residues long. CDR3 loop: CSVRQGNTEAFF. The CDR3 DNA reads as TGCAGCGTCAGACAGGGGAACACTGAAGCTTTCTTT.

This clonotype was found a few times. The chain combines TRBV6-5 with TRBJ2-5; TRBD1 is a possible D gene (7 bases). This CDR3 region has 15 residues. Trimming removed 6 bases from V and 5 bases from J, with 19 bases in between. CDR1 is MNHEY, CDR2 SVGAGI, per germline. The CDR3 bases are TGTGCCAGCAGCCGGACAGGACAGGCGGGGGAGACCCAGTACTTC. It translates to CASSRTGQAGETQYF.

This clonotype was seen a few times. V is TRBV18 and J is TRBJ2-5, with a tentative D call TRBD1 (6 bases). The V gene's germline CDR1 is KGHSH and CDR2 LQKENI. This CDR3 has 14 residues. Trimming removed 9 bases from V and 1 base from J, with 15 bases in between. The CDR3 loop reads CASSWTAAQETQYF. The CDR3 coding sequence is TGTGCCAGTTCGTGGACAGCAGCCCAAGAGACCCAGTACTTC.

The V call is TRBV27, the J call TRBJ2-5; D is unresolved. The CDR3 is 15 residues long. In germline, CDR1 is MNHEY, CDR2 SMNVEV (reference sequence). V dropped 3 bases and J dropped 3 bases, with 14 bases sitting between them. CDR3 region: CASSFIETYKETQYF. DNA for the CDR3: TGTGCCAGCAGTTTCATAGAGACTTACAAAGAGACCCAGTACTTC.

V usage is TRBV6-5 and J usage is TRBJ1-1, with a weak D call TRBD1 (5 bases). Trimming stripped 2 bases from V and 8 bases from J, with 9 bases between. Germline V CDR1 and CDR2: MNHEY, SVGAGI. This CDR3 comprises 12 residues. The CDR3: CASSYGPGEAFF. The CDR3 coding sequence is TGTGCCAGCAGTTACGGGCCAGGGGAAGCTTTCTTT.

This clonotype has just a few counts. The chain uses TRBV7-8 and TRBJ2-1; no firm D call. The CDR3 is 14 amino acids. V lost 7 bases to trimming and J lost 1 base, with 11 bases between them. Germline assignment: CDR1 SGHVS and CDR2 FQNEAQ. CDR3 region: CASTPRLSYNEQFF. CDR3 sequence (DNA): TGTGCCAGCACCCCCCGGTTGTCCTACAATGAGCAGTTCTTC.

V gene TRBV18 combines with J gene TRBJ1-4; tentative D call: TRBD1 (6 bases). Germline CDR1 and CDR2: KGHSH and LQKENI. The CDR3 contains 15 residues. Between the trimmed V and J ends, which lost 3 bases and 5 bases, there was a span of 13 bases. In DNA form, the CDR3 reads TGTGCCAGCTCACCGTCGACCGGGGGCAATGAAAAACTGTTTTTT. Residues: CASSPSTGGNEKLFF. The whole variable domain, filled in from reference TRBV18 and TRBJ1-4, reads NAGVMQNPRHLVRRRGQEARLRCSPMKGHSHVYWYRQLPEEGLKFMVYLQKENIIDESGMPKERFSAEFPKEGPSILRIQQVVRGDSAAYFCASSPSTGGNEKLFFGSGTQLSVL.

The chain couples TRBV18 to TRBJ1-6; 9 bases align to TRBD1. V trimming: 1 base; J trimming: 5 bases; junction bases outside the gene matches: 3. CDR3 length equals 16 residues. Germline assignment: CDR1 KGHSH and CDR2 LQKENI. CDR3 amino acids: CASSPQTGGDNSPLHF. CDR3 sequence (DNA): TGTGCCAGCTCACCACAGACAGGGGGAGATAATTCACCCCTCCACTTT.

This chain connects TRBV4-3 to TRBJ1-1; TRBD1 might be the D (5 bases). The V and J ends lost 0 bases and 10 bases respectively, with 15 bases between them. This CDR3 contains 14 residues. The germline CDR1 and CDR2 sequences are LGHNA and YSLEER. The DNA for the CDR3 is TGCGCCAGCAGCCAAGATTGGTGGGGCCCGGTAGCTTTCTTT. Protein sequence: CASSQDWWGPVAFF.

The rearrangement uses TRBV25-1 and TRBJ1-1, with 12 bases lining up with TRBD1. This CDR3 is built from 13 residues. V trimming: 4 bases; J trimming: 9 bases; junction bases outside the gene matches: 3. The germline V gene encodes CDR1 MGHDK and CDR2 SYGVNS. CDR3 loop: CASSGDRGRKAFF. The CDR3, as DNA: TGTGCCAGCAGTGGGGACAGGGGGCGCAAAGCTTTCTTT.

The V call is TRBV7-9, the J call TRBJ2-3; D tentatively reads TRBD1 or TRBD2 (5 bases each). The CDR3 has 15 residues. The germline gives CDR1 SEHNR, CDR2 FQNEAQ (reference sequence). The V and J ends lost 5 bases and 5 bases respectively, with 17 bases between them. The CDR3 nucleotides read TGTGCCAGCAGCCCGAGCGGTGGGGACGGAGATACGCAGTATTTT. Translated, it gives CASSPSGGDGDTQYF.

This clonotype has just one count. The gene calls are TRBV4-3 and TRBJ2-7; a weak D match, TRBD2 (5 bases). CDR1 is LGHNA and CDR2 is YSLEER in the germline V gene. CDR3 length: 13 amino acids. V lost 0 bases and J 6 bases, leaving 9 bases between the germline ends. In DNA, the CDR3 is TGCGCCAGCAGCCAAGATTGGGCGGGCGAGCAGTACTTC. This gives the protein CASSQDWAGEQYF.

This clonotype was counted only a few times. The chain links TRBV20-1 to TRBJ2-5; D may be TRBD1 or TRBD2 (5 bases each). The CDR3 spans 13 residues. From germline, CDR1 is DFQATT and CDR2 SNEGSKA (reference sequence). Trimming cost V 0 bases and J 0 bases, with 5 bases left between them. CDR3 residues: CSAREGHQETQYF. In DNA form, the CDR3 reads TGCAGTGCTAGAGAGGGACACCAAGAGACCCAGTACTTC.

A few counts support this clonotype. This chain connects TRBV10-3 to TRBJ1-2; D possibly corresponds to TRBD1 (5 bases). V lost 6 bases and J lost 6, with 14 bases in between. This CDR3 contains 13 residues. CDR1 and CDR2 (germline): ENHRY, SYGVKD. For the CDR3, the DNA is TGTGCCATCAGGCTGACAGCTTCGAATGGCTACACCTTC. As protein: CAIRLTASNGYTF.

The chain couples TRBV4-3 to TRBJ2-4; D may correspond to TRBD1 or TRBD2 (5 bases each). Trimming took off 0 bases at V and 7 bases at J, with 16 bases between the two ends. The CDR3 has 16 amino acids. CDR1 and CDR2 from the germline V gene are LGHNA and YSLEER. CDR3 sequence (DNA): TGCGCCAGCAGCCAAGAAAGATCGGGATGGGGGAACATTCAGTACTTC. Its translation is CASSQERSGWGNIQYF.

This clonotype appeared a few times. The chain has TRBV27 and TRBJ1-2; D is perhaps TRBD1 (6 bases). The ends were cut back, 2 bases at V and 4 bases at J, with 8 bases in the middle. CDR3 length: 13 residues. The V gene's germline CDR1 is MNHEY and CDR2 SMNVEV (reference sequence). For the CDR3, the DNA is TGTGCCAGCAGTTTAGTGACAGGCTATGGCTACACCTTC. Encoded protein: CASSLVTGYGYTF.

In its sample, this clonotype was seen a few times. This sequence joins TRBV5-1 and TRBJ2-3; TRBD2 matches at 7 bases. After removal of 2 bases from V and 4 bases from J, the junction contained 4 bases not matched to a gene. Germline CDR1 SGHRS, CDR2 YFSETQ. The CDR3 is 14 amino acids. CDR3 coding DNA: TGCGCCAGCAGCTTCTGGGGGGGATCAGATACGCAGTATTTT. Translation: CASSFWGGSDTQYF.

As regards this clonotype: At one of its ends the junction is not consistent with the germline gene, which may arise from a read error. The chain links TRBV11-2 to TRBJ2-5; TRBD2 is a possible D gene (5 bases). CDR1 is SGHAT, CDR2 FQNNGV, per germline. CDR3 size: 14 residues. This CDR3 is CASSLEGLSETQYF. The CDR3 DNA reads as TGTGCCAGCAGCCTAGAGGGCTTGTCAGAGACCCAGTACTTC.

This chain links TRBV6-2 or TRBV6-3 with TRBJ1-1; D remains ambiguous. The CDR3 is made up of 14 amino acids. V was clipped by 6 bases and J by 1 base, with 12 bases between them. Per germline, CDR1 MNHEY and CDR2 SVGEGT. CDR3 nucleotides: TGTGCCAGCAGCTGGGTGGGAGCGAACACTGAAGCTTTCTTT. This gives the protein CASSWVGANTEAFF.

The chain is built from TRBV12-5 and TRBJ1-2; the match to TRBD1 covers 8 bases. The CDR3 is 14 amino acids. V lost 3 bases and J lost 4; bases outside the gene matches: 4. Germline CDR1 reads LGHNT; CDR2 reads FRNRAP. The CDR3 DNA sequence: TGTGCTAGTGGTTTCGACAGGGGAGCCTATGGCTACACCTTC. It translates to CASGFDRGAYGYTF.

This clonotype was picked up a small number of times. The V call is TRBV7-8, the J call TRBJ2-7; the D gene is possibly TRBD2 (6 bases). V lost 5 bases and J 3 bases, leaving 14 bases between the germline ends. The CDR3 contains 14 residues. CDR1 and CDR2 from the germline V gene are SGHVS and FQNEAQ. CDR3 nucleotides: TGTGCCAGCAGCGCGACCCGGGGGTACTACGAGCAGTACTTC. Protein product: CASSATRGYYEQYF.

This clonotype was observed a single time. The DNA for the CDR3 is TGTGCCAGCAGCTTAGGAGGGTTAAACATTCAGTACTTC. Its translation is CASSLGGLNIQYF. V usage is TRBV7-2 and J usage is TRBJ2-4, with TRBD2 as a possible D gene (5 bases). The CDR3 has 13 amino acids. Germline V gene lookup returns CDR1 SGHTA and CDR2 FQGNSA. The V and J ends lost 1 base and 6 bases respectively, with 7 bases between them.

V usage is TRBV10-3 and J usage is TRBJ1-5, with D maybe TRBD1 (6 bases). This CDR3 contains 14 residues. Trimming removed 8 bases from V and 1 base from J, with 12 bases in between. Per the germline V gene, CDR1 is ENHRY and CDR2 is SYGVKD. The CDR3 here is CAIGGGESNQPQHF. DNA for the CDR3: TGTGCCATCGGGGGGGGCGAGAGCAATCAGCCCCAGCATTTT.

Only a few counts were recorded for this clonotype. The CDR3 nucleotides read TGCGCCAGCAGTAGGGAAGGAGATACGCAGTATTTT. This sequence encodes CASSREGDTQYF. The chain combines TRBV5-1 with TRBJ2-3; D is unclear. CDR3 size: 12 residues. V lost 5 bases and J 5 bases, leaving 9 bases between the germline ends. From germline, CDR1 is SGHRS and CDR2 YFSETQ. Full variable domain (rest looked up from reference TRBV5-1 and TRBJ2-3): KAGVTQTPRYLIKTRGQQVTLSCSPISGHRSVSWYQQTPGQGLQFLFEYFSETQRNKGNFPGRFSGRQFSNSRSEMNVSTLELGDSALYLCASSREGDTQYFGPGTRLTVL.

This clonotype was detected a few times. The V gene is TRBV20-1, the J gene TRBJ2-3; TRBD2 is a possible D gene (5 bases). In germline, CDR1 is DFQATT, CDR2 SNEGSKA (reference sequence). The CDR3 spans 14 residues. Trimming stripped 3 bases from V and 8 bases from J, with 18 bases between. The CDR3 nucleotides are TGCAGTGCTAGGTGGAGTAGCGACCGAATTACGCAGTATTTT. Amino acid sequence: CSARWSSDRITQYF.

The chain is built from TRBV20-1 and TRBJ1-5; no definite D call. CDR1 is DFQATT, CDR2 SNEGSKA, per germline (reference sequence). V lost 2 bases and J 0 bases, leaving 2 bases between the germline ends. This CDR3 contains 12 residues. In DNA form, the CDR3 reads TGCAGTGCTAGACCTAGCAATCAGCCCCAGCATTTT. Its protein is CSARPSNQPQHF.

The V call is TRBV9, the J call TRBJ2-1, with 15 bases that match TRBD2. Germline V gene sequence: CDR1 SGDLS, CDR2 YYNGEE. This CDR3 spans 16 amino acids. V gave up 4 bases and J gave up 7 bases; unmatched junction bases: 6. For the CDR3, the DNA is TGTGCCAGCAGCTATGGACTAGCGGGGGGGAGGAATGAGCAGTTCTTC. It translates to CASSYGLAGGRNEQFF.

V is TRBV6-2 or TRBV6-3 and J is TRBJ1-1, with a tentative D call TRBD1 (5 bases). The length of the CDR3 is 15 residues. V lost 5 bases to trimming and J lost 5 bases, with 18 bases between them. Germline V gene data show CDR1 as MNHEY and CDR2 as SVGEGT. This chain's CDR3 is CASSRGGQSGTEAFF. Here the CDR3 DNA reads TGTGCCAGCAGTCGGGGCGGCCAGTCGGGGACTGAAGCTTTCTTT.

V is TRBV28 and J is TRBJ2-7, with unresolved D. There are 14 residues in the CDR3. CDR1 is MDHEN and CDR2 is SYDVKM in the germline V gene. V gave up 4 bases and J gave up 4 bases, with 14 bases separating them. CDR3 region: CASSSLYRTYEQYV. The CDR3 bases are TGTGCCAGCAGTTCCCTGTACAGAACTTACGAGCAGTACGTC.